This T cell receptor (beta chain) is from a study of cytomegalovirus exposure and HLA in healthy donors. General study points: A later analysis reported that several of the most significant clusters appeared to be linked to common viral pathogens, among them Epstein-Barr virus.

With 60 Vbeta and 13 Jbeta primers, the PCR was carried out. The repertoire was sequenced with immunoSEQ multiplex PCR; TCRdb's copy has only in-frame clones and lacks some. The data show about 150,000 clones, 70% seen once. V shed 3 bases, J shed 7 bases, and the junction held 3 bases outside the gene matches. Germline values: CDR1 SNHLY, CDR2 FYNNEI. The CDR3 has 12 residues. Of note for this clone: Its antigen is not identified.

This TCR was sampled from an older woman in good health and CMV-seropositive. Sequencing was carried out using PBMCs. This chain joins TRBV2 and TRBJ2-7; TRBD1 matches at 7 bases. This CDR3 reads CASSDRGWEQYF. The DNA for the CDR3 is TGTGCCAGCAGTGACAGGGGGTGGGAGCAGTACTTC. Full variable domain (rest looked up from reference TRBV2 and TRBJ2-7): EPEVTQTPSHQVTQMGQEVILRCVPISNHLYFYWYRQILGQKVEFLVSFYNNEISEKSEIFDDQFSVERPDGSNFTLKIRSTKLEDSAMYFCASSDRGWEQYFGPGTRLTVT.